This TCR beta chain was found in a study of T cell responses to AZD1222 COVID-19 vaccine. The germline gives CDR1 LNHDA, CDR2 SQIVND (reference sequence). V lost 7 bases, J lost 2 bases, and 11 bases lay in between. The CDR3 has 14 residues. TCRdb keeps only in-frame clones here, not all; method: immunoSEQ multiplex PCR. The table shows tens of thousands of clones, with 83% occurring only once. General observations from the study: Of spike-specific TCRs, nearly half reportedly target regions left unmutated in variants.

This clone was detected only a few times. The antigen is undetermined. The TCR originated in an adult who received the AZD1222 COVID-19 vaccine. The source material was peripheral blood, sampled 28 days after the second AZD1222 dose. The chain combines TRBV19 with TRBJ1-4, with no clear D. The CDR3 DNA sequence: TGTGCCAGTACCCAAGGATTCACTAATGAAAAACTGTTTTTT. Translation: CASTQGFTNEKLFF. Drawing the rest from reference TRBV19 and TRBJ1-4, the complete variable domain is DGGITQSPKYLFRKEGQNVTLSCEQNLNHDAMYWYRQDPGQGLRLIYYSQIVNDFQKGDIAEGYSVSREKKESFPLTVTSAQKNPTAFYLCASTQGFTNEKLFFGSGTQLSVL.